This T cell receptor beta chain was sequenced for a study of control samples from healthy donors and cancer patients. Trimming stripped 4 bases from V and 7 bases from J, with 14 bases between. From germline, CDR1 is SGHNT and CDR2 YYREEE (reference sequence). This CDR3 region has 13 residues. The table came from immunoSEQ multiplex PCR; TCRdb's copy has only in-frame clones and leaves some out. The table has about 92,000 clones, roughly 78% seen once. This TCR came from a woman aged 55-75 years in good health. Sequencing input: blood. This sequence joins TRBV5-4 and TRBJ2-5; the D gene is possibly TRBD1 (6 bases). DNA for the CDR3: TGTGCCAGCAGCCGGGACACAGACGGGACCCAGTACTTC. It translates to CASSRDTDGTQYF.